A single sample gave rise to the 24 T cell receptor beta chains below, sequenced in a study of sequential checkpoint blockade in melanoma. The sample's treatment: randomized to nivolumab then ipilimumab (arm A) or the reverse (arm B). TCRdb keeps only in-frame clones here, not all; method: immunoSEQ multiplex PCR. The sample has about 12,000 clones, roughly 60% seen once. The source material was CD8+ T cells sorted from blood (inferred from file names), sampled from a patient given nivolumab and ipilimumab in sequence. The receptors were gathered from a human donor with melanoma.

The chain recombines TRBV9 with TRBJ2-1; TRBD1 aligns across 7 bases. This CDR3 is 14 amino acids long. The germline V gene encodes CDR1 SGDLS and CDR2 YYNGEE. The V segment lost 3 bases and the J segment 3 bases; nucleotides outside the gene matches: 3. For the CDR3, the DNA is TGTGCCAGCAGCGCCGGGACAGACTACAATGAGCAGTTCTTC. Translated: CASSAGTDYNEQFF.

V is TRBV2 and J is TRBJ2-7; 7 bases align to TRBD1. Losses at the gene ends were 6 bases for V and 7 bases for J; bases not matched to a gene: 9. The CDR3 extends over 13 amino acids. Germline V gene data show CDR1 as SNHLY and CDR2 as FYNNEI. In DNA, the CDR3 is TGTGCCAGCAGCCAGAGGGAGACAGGGGAGCAGTACTTC. This encodes CASSQRETGEQYF.

The CDR3 region has the DNA TGTGCCATCAGTGAGTCGGACAGGGGCTCCTACAATGAGCAGTTCTTC. This gives the protein CAISESDRGSYNEQFF. The chain joins TRBV10-3 to TRBJ2-1, with 9 bases that match TRBD1. Losses at the gene ends were 0 bases for V and 0 bases for J; bases not matched to a gene: 0. Germline V CDR1 and CDR2: ENHRY, SYGVKD. CDR3 length equals 16 residues.

V and J are TRBV5-3 and TRBJ1-5; D remains unclear. TRBV5-3 is an open reading frame whose function is uncertain. The CDR3 is made up of 14 amino acids. Trimming removed 8 bases at V and 7 bases at J, with 19 bases between. DNA of the CDR3: TGTGCCAGCAGCCGGGGTATGGGAACGCAGCCCCAGCATTTT. Translation: CASSRGMGTQPQHF.

This sequence joins TRBV19 and TRBJ2-7; no clear D. The germline V gene has CDR1 LNHDA and CDR2 SQIVND (reference sequence). Trimming took 0 bases from V and 1 from J, leaving 4 bases between them. The CDR3 is made up of 13 amino acids. CDR3 DNA sequence: TGTGCCAGTAGTATAGACCCATCCTACGAGCAGTACTTC. Translating gives CASSIDPSYEQYF.

The V gene is TRBV27, the J gene TRBJ1-2; D is possibly TRBD1 (5 bases). The CDR3 extends over 14 amino acids. From germline, CDR1 is MNHEY and CDR2 SMNVEV (reference sequence). Trimming took 5 bases from V and 3 from J, leaving 13 bases between them. CDR3 residues: CASSPAGRDYGYTF. DNA for the CDR3: TGTGCCAGCAGTCCAGCAGGGCGCGACTATGGCTACACCTTC.

The rearrangement uses TRBV28 and TRBJ1-2, with no clear D. The CDR3 sequence is 13 residues long. Trimming stripped 4 bases from V and 4 bases from J, with 10 bases between. CDR1 and CDR2 from the germline V gene are MDHEN and SYDVKM. CDR3 protein: CASSSREAYGYTF. CDR3 DNA: TGTGCCAGCAGTTCACGTGAAGCCTATGGCTACACCTTC.

V and J are TRBV30 and TRBJ1-1; D remains ambiguous. The CDR3 loop spans 14 amino acids. V lost 0 bases to trimming and J lost 4 bases, with 12 bases between them. Looked up from germline, CDR1 is GTSNPN and CDR2 is SVGIG (reference sequence). The chain's CDR3 is CAWSVYEGRTEAFF. CDR3 in DNA: TGTGCCTGGAGTGTTTACGAGGGCCGCACTGAAGCTTTCTTT. Complete variable domain (other parts from reference TRBV30 and TRBJ1-1): SQTIHQWPATLVQPVGSPLSLECTVEGTSNPNLYWYRQAAGRGLQLLFYSVGIGQISSEVPQNLSASRPQDRQFILSSKKLLLSDSGFYLCAWSVYEGRTEAFFGQGTRLTVV.

In this sample, this clone turned up once. CDR3 sequence (DNA): TGCGCCAGCAGTCAATACCCCGGGACTGCCGGGGGCTATGGCTACACCTTC. Translation gives CASSQYPGTAGGYGYTF. The chain couples TRBV23-1 to TRBJ1-2, with D perhaps TRBD1 (5 bases). TRBV23-1 is placed among ORFs of uncertain function. V lost 1 base to trimming and J lost 4 bases, with 19 bases between them. The CDR3 is 17 amino acids.

This clone was seen a few times. This chain uses TRBV23-1 with TRBJ1-5; D is undetermined. TRBV23-1 is treated as an ORF (open reading frame) with a function not yet certain. The CDR3 consists of 17 residues. Between the trimmed V and J ends, which lost 1 base and 0 bases, there was a span of 13 bases. CDR3 nucleotide sequence: TGCGCCAGCAGTCAATTTTATGGAGACCATAGCAATCAGCCCCAGCATTTT. Protein: CASSQFYGDHSNQPQHF.

This clone was detected a few times. The chain combines TRBV10-3 with TRBJ1-2, with a possible D match to TRBD1 (6 bases). This CDR3 is 15 amino acids long. V shed 3 bases and J shed 3 bases, with 14 bases lying between them. Germline CDR1 and CDR2: ENHRY and SYGVKD. The CDR3 loop reads CAISDGTNTYYGYTF. For the CDR3, the DNA is TGTGCCATCAGTGATGGGACAAATACGTACTATGGCTACACCTTC.

This clone has just a few counts. The chain uses TRBV28 and TRBJ2-7; tentatively, D is TRBD1 (6 bases). V was cut by 5 bases and J by 2 bases, with 10 bases left in between. The germline V gene encodes CDR1 MDHEN and CDR2 SYDVKM. This CDR3 is 13 amino acids long. The CDR3 spells CASSGTNPYEQYF. The CDR3 nucleotides are TGTGCCAGCAGTGGGACAAATCCCTACGAGCAGTACTTC.

The CDR3: CASSPGYTGELFF. As DNA, the CDR3 is TGTGCCAGCAGCCCAGGGTACACCGGGGAGCTGTTTTTT. The chain is built from TRBV7-6 and TRBJ2-2; a possible D gene is TRBD1 (5 bases). This CDR3 contains 13 residues. Germline V lookup: CDR1 SGHVS, CDR2 FNYEAQ. V gave up 5 bases and J gave up 3 bases, with 7 bases separating them.

This chain uses TRBV4-1 with TRBJ1-1; the match to TRBD1 covers 8 bases. In germline, CDR1 is MGHRA, CDR2 YSYEKL. The CDR3 is made up of 14 amino acids. Trimming at V came to 0 bases and at J to 7 bases, leaving 4 bases not matched to a gene. The CDR3 DNA is TGCGCCAGCAGCCAAGAGGACAGGGCGATTGAAGCTTTCTTT. It yields the protein CASSQEDRAIEAFF.

V usage is TRBV2 and J usage is TRBJ2-3; D possibly corresponds to TRBD1 (6 bases). Trimming removed 7 bases at V and 0 bases at J, with 17 bases between. The length of the CDR3 is 16 residues. CDR1 and CDR2 (germline): SNHLY, FYNNEI. In DNA, the CDR3 is TGTGCCAGCATTCTACTTCTGACAGGTAGCACAGATACGCAGTATTTT. Translation gives CASILLLTGSTDTQYF.

The chain links TRBV7-9 to TRBJ2-3, with 7 bases aligning to TRBD2. V lost 6 bases and J lost 0; bases outside the gene matches: 3. This CDR3 spans 14 amino acids. CDR1 and CDR2 (germline): SEHNR, FQNEAQ (reference sequence). The CDR3 spells CASRAGESTDTQYF. The CDR3 coding sequence is TGTGCCAGCAGGGCGGGGGAAAGCACAGATACGCAGTATTTT. Drawing the rest from reference TRBV7-9 and TRBJ2-3, the complete variable domain is DTGVSQNPRHKITKRGQNVTFRCDPISEHNRLYWYRQTLGQGPEFLTYFQNEAQLEKSRLLSDRFSAERPKGSFSTLEIQRTEQGDSAMYLCASRAGESTDTQYFGPGTRLTVL.

The CDR3, as DNA: TGTGCCAGCAGCTTGGCCGTCGGGACAGGACTGTACGAGCAGTACTTC. This encodes CASSLAVGTGLYEQYF. This chain uses TRBV5-5 with TRBJ2-7; TRBD1 aligns across 8 bases. The CDR3 extends over 16 amino acids. The germline CDR1 and CDR2 sequences are SGHKS and YYEKEE (reference sequence). V lost 0 bases and J lost 4; bases outside the gene matches: 9.

The chain links TRBV5-1 to TRBJ2-1, with 11 bases that match TRBD2. CDR1 and CDR2 (germline): SGHRS, YFSETQ. With 7 bases clipped from V and 2 bases from J, the junction kept 5 bases outside the gene matches. This CDR3 contains 15 residues. This CDR3 reads CASFATSGAYNEQFF. CDR3 nucleotide sequence: TGCGCCAGCTTCGCGACTAGCGGGGCCTACAATGAGCAGTTCTTC. The variable domain in full, with the rest retrieved from reference TRBV5-1 and TRBJ2-1, is KAGVTQTPRYLIKTRGQQVTLSCSPISGHRSVSWYQQTPGQGLQFLFEYFSETQRNKGNFPGRFSGRQFSNSRSEMNVSTLELGDSALYLCASFATSGAYNEQFFGPGTRLTVL.

The rearrangement uses TRBV5-4 and TRBJ2-1, with TRBD2 matching 8 bases. The germline V gene encodes CDR1 SGHNT and CDR2 YYREEE (reference sequence). The CDR3 covers 15 residues. The ends lost 2 bases at V and 4 bases at J; junction bases unmatched: 5. The CDR3 nucleotides are TGTGCCAGCAGCTTCCGGGCTAGCGGGTACAATGAGCAGTTCTTC. Amino acids: CASSFRASGYNEQFF.

The chain uses TRBV28 and TRBJ1-5, with TRBD1 matching over 10 bases. V trimming: 6 bases; J trimming: 3 bases; junction bases outside the gene matches: 5. The CDR3 totals 15 residues. Germline CDR1 MDHEN, CDR2 SYDVKM. CDR3 sequence (DNA): TGTGCCAGCAGAAGGGACAGGGGAGACAATCAGCCCCAGCATTTT. Its translation is CASRRDRGDNQPQHF.

This chain's CDR3 is CASSRGGGDEAFF. The CDR3 DNA sequence: TGTGCCAGCTCAAGAGGGGGCGGTGATGAAGCTTTCTTT. The chain has TRBV18 and TRBJ1-1; 7 bases map to TRBD1. Looked up from germline, CDR1 is KGHSH and CDR2 is LQKENI. J gave up 7 bases and V 5 bases, and 7 bases lay outside the gene matches. This CDR3 has 13 amino acids.

This clone was seen only a few times. The chain links TRBV6-6 to TRBJ1-2; tentative D call: TRBD1 (5 bases). V lost 0 bases and J lost 5, with 10 bases in between. CDR1 MNHNY and CDR2 SVGAGI come from the germline V gene (reference sequence). The CDR3 is 14 residues long. CDR3 residues: CASSYSGGGYGYTF. The DNA of the CDR3 is TGTGCCAGCAGTTACTCGGGGGGTGGGTATGGCTACACCTTC.

The chain joins TRBV7-9 to TRBJ2-5; 8 nucleotides agree with TRBD2. The CDR3 spans 17 residues. The V segment lost 5 bases and the J segment 4 bases; nucleotides outside the gene matches: 15. Germline-derived CDR1 and CDR2 are SEHNR and FQNEAQ (reference sequence). DNA for the CDR3: TGTGCCAGCAGCCCCCCGGGGTACGGGGGGGCCCCAGAGACCCAGTACTTC. Translation: CASSPPGYGGAPETQYF.

A few counts support this clone. V gene TRBV7-6 combines with J gene TRBJ2-7; TRBD1 is a possible D gene (5 bases). The V and J ends lost 5 bases and 3 bases respectively, with 29 bases between them. From germline, CDR1 is SGHVS and CDR2 FNYEAQ. The CDR3 is 19 residues long. CDR3 sequence: CASSLNPKTPMGPNYEQYF. CDR3 DNA sequence: TGTGCCAGCAGCCTAAACCCCAAAACCCCAATGGGGCCAAACTACGAGCAGTACTTC.